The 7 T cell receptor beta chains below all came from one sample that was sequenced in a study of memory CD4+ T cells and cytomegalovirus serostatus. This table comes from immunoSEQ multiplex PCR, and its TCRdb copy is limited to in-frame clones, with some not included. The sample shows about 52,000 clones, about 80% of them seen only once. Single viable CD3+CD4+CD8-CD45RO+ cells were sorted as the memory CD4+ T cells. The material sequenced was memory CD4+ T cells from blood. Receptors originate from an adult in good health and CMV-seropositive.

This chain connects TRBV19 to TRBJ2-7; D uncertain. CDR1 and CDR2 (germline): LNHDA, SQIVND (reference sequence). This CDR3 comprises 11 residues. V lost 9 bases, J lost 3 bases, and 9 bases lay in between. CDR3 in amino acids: CASGYLYEQYF. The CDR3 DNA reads TGTGCCAGCGGTTATCTCTACGAGCAGTACTTC.

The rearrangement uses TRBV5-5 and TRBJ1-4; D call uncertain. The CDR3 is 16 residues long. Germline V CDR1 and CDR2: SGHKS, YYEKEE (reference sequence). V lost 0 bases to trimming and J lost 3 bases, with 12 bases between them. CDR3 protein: CASSLGTTAANEKLFF. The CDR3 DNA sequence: TGTGCCAGCAGCTTGGGAACGACGGCCGCTAATGAAAAACTGTTTTTT.

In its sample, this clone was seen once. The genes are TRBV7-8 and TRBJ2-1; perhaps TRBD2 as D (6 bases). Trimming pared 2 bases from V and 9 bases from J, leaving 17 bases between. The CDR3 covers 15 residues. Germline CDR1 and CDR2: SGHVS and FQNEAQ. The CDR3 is CASSLIRSIGGEQFF. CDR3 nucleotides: TGTGCCAGCAGCTTAATAAGATCCATCGGGGGTGAGCAGTTCTTC.

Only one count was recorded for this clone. CDR3 sequence reads: CASSSRDRVDGELFF. In nucleotides, the CDR3 is TGTGCCAGCAGCTCCCGGGACAGGGTTGACGGGGAGCTGTTTTTT. The J gene is TRBJ2-2, the V gene TRBV7-8; 9 positions agree with TRBD1. This CDR3 comprises 15 residues. Trimming took 4 bases from V and 7 from J; bases not matched to a gene: 7. From germline, CDR1 is SGHVS and CDR2 FQNEAQ.

CDR3 nucleotide sequence: TGTGCCAGTAGTATAAGTGACAGGCCAAGGGGAAAACTGTTTTTT. It is translated as CASSISDRPRGKLFF. This chain joins TRBV19 and TRBJ1-4; possibly TRBD1 for D (6 bases). Trimming shortened V by 2 bases and J by 10 bases, and 17 bases separated the two germline ends. CDR1 and CDR2 (germline): LNHDA, SQIVND (reference sequence). There are 15 residues in the CDR3. The complete variable domain, with remaining parts taken from reference TRBV19 and TRBJ1-4, reads DGGITQSPKYLFRKEGQNVTLSCEQNLNHDAMYWYRQDPGQGLRLIYYSQIVNDFQKGDIAEGYSVSREKKESFPLTVTSAQKNPTAFYLCASSISDRPRGKLFFGSGTQLSVL.

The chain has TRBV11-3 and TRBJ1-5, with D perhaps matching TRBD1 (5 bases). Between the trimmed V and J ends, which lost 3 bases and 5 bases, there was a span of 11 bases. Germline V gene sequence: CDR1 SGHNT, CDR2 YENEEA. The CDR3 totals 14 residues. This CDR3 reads CASSFRGGDQPQHF. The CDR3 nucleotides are TGTGCCAGCAGCTTTAGGGGAGGCGATCAGCCCCAGCATTTT.

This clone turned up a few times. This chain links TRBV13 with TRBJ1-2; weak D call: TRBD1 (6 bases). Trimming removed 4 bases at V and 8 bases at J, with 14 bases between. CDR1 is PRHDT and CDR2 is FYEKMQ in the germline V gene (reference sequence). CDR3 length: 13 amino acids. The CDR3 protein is CASSSGQLKGYTF. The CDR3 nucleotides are TGTGCCAGCAGCTCGGGACAACTCAAAGGCTACACCTTC.